A single sample gave rise to the 10 T cell receptor beta chains below, sequenced in a study of OX40 agonist ivuxolimab in advanced cancers. Using immunoSEQ multiplex PCR, the repertoire was profiled, and TCRdb retains in-frame clones only, with some absent. This table holds under 85,000 clones, roughly 85% found once. The specimen comprised CD4+ or CD8+ T cells sorted from blood, sampled in a trial of the OX40 agonist ivuxolimab. The receptors shown here come from an adult with an advanced solid tumor such as melanoma, head and neck, liver or kidney cancer.

The CDR3 is CASREGGPSYNEQFF. CDR3 DNA: TGTGCCAGCAGAGAGGGAGGGCCGTCCTACAATGAGCAGTTCTTC. The chain couples TRBV5-4 to TRBJ2-1, with 7 bases lining up with TRBD2. J was trimmed by 1 base and V by 5 bases; bases with no gene match: 6. CDR3 length equals 15 residues. The V gene's germline CDR1 is SGHNT and CDR2 YYREEE (reference sequence).

The genes are TRBV7-2 and TRBJ2-1, with 12 bases identical to TRBD2. The CDR3 extends over 15 amino acids. V lost 1 base and J lost 11; bases outside the gene matches: 6. Germline CDR1 is SGHTA and CDR2 is FQGNSA. The CDR3 region has the DNA TGTGCCAGCAGCTTAGATGGCCTAGCGGGAGGGCAGCAGTTCTTC. Amino acids: CASSLDGLAGGQQFF.

This chain connects TRBV19 to TRBJ1-2, with TRBD1 matching over 8 bases. Germline V CDR1 and CDR2: LNHDA, SQIVND (reference sequence). V lost 4 bases, J lost 5 bases, and 9 bases stayed unmatched. There are 15 residues in the CDR3. The CDR3 DNA reads TGTGCCAGTAGTACCTCGACAGGGGTGAGGTATGGCTACACCTTC. As protein: CASSTSTGVRYGYTF.

The chain carries TRBV7-2 and TRBJ1-4; unclear D gene. CDR3 size: 14 residues. Germline V gene data show CDR1 as SGHTA and CDR2 as FQGNSA. V shed 5 bases and J shed 8 bases, with 15 bases lying between them. The CDR3 region has the DNA TGTGCCAGCAGCCAATGGGGTAGAGACGAAAAACTGTTTTTT. Residues: CASSQWGRDEKLFF. The full variable domain, its missing parts supplied by reference TRBV7-2 and TRBJ1-4, is GAGVSQSPSNKVTEKGKDVELRCDPISGHTALYWYRQSLGQGLEFLIYFQGNSAPDKSGLPSDRFSAERTGGSVSTLTIQRTQQEDSAVYLCASSQWGRDEKLFFGSGTQLSVL.

This clone was counted only a few times. The chain carries TRBV2 and TRBJ1-4; 8 nucleotides agree with TRBD1. V shed 1 base, J shed 8 bases, and the junction held 6 bases outside the gene matches. The CDR3 covers 15 residues. Germline lookup yields CDR1 SNHLY and CDR2 FYNNEI. The CDR3 sequence: CASSEVRGREEKLFF. The CDR3 DNA is TGTGCCAGCAGTGAAGTCAGGGGGCGCGAGGAAAAACTGTTTTTT.

CDR3 in amino acids: CASSYGWGGNQPQHF. The CDR3 DNA is TGTGCCAGCAGCTATGGATGGGGAGGCAATCAGCCCCAGCATTTT. This chain uses TRBV5-6 with TRBJ1-5; D gene ambiguous. Germline CDR1 reads SGHDT; CDR2 reads YYEEEE. Deletions cut 3 bases from V and 2 bases from J, with 12 bases between. This CDR3 has 15 amino acids.

The chain combines TRBV29-1 with TRBJ2-7; 8 positions match TRBD1. Germline CDR1 SQVTM, CDR2 ANQGSEA. The CDR3 contains 13 residues. With 5 bases clipped from V and 1 base from J, the junction kept 4 bases outside the gene matches. This CDR3 is CSVSDRASYEQYF. Written as DNA, the CDR3 is TGCAGCGTTTCGGACAGGGCATCCTACGAGCAGTACTTC.

The gene calls are TRBV2 and TRBJ1-4, with 8 bases lining up with TRBD1. V was pared by 7 bases and J by 6 bases, with 10 bases of the junction left unmatched. The length of the CDR3 is 15 residues. Germline V CDR1 and CDR2: SNHLY, FYNNEI. The CDR3 reads CASILGTGRYEKLFF. In nucleotides, the CDR3 is TGTGCCAGCATACTCGGGACAGGACGCTATGAAAAACTGTTTTTT.

This chain joins TRBV10-3 and TRBJ2-7; the match to TRBD2 covers 12 bases. This CDR3 is built from 16 residues. J was trimmed by 9 bases and V by 4 bases; bases with no gene match: 13. Germline loops: CDR1 ENHRY, CDR2 SYGVKD. CDR3 bases: TGTGCCATCAGTGGACAGACTAGCGGGAGAAACAGGGGGCAGTACTTC. Amino acids: CAISGQTSGRNRGQYF.

This clone is judged medium-sized. The J gene is TRBJ1-5, the V gene TRBV7-2, with D perhaps TRBD1 (6 bases). Germline lookup yields CDR1 SGHTA and CDR2 FQGNSA. This CDR3 has 18 residues. V lost 4 bases to trimming and J lost 6 bases, with 25 bases between them. CDR3 DNA sequence: TGTGCCAGCAGCTCCAGTGGCCTCTTGGGGGCGCCGCCTCAGCCCCAGCATTTT. Translation: CASSSSGLLGAPPQPQHF. The entire variable domain, with the rest obtained from reference TRBV7-2 and TRBJ1-5, is as follows: GAGVSQSPSNKVTEKGKDVELRCDPISGHTALYWYRQSLGQGLEFLIYFQGNSAPDKSGLPSDRFSAERTGGSVSTLTIQRTQQEDSAVYLCASSSSGLLGAPPQPQHFGDGTRLSIL.